This TCR beta chain originates from a study of T cell responses to AZD1222 COVID-19 vaccine. Study results and limitations: Nearly half of the spike-specific TCRs reportedly recognize variant regions that carry no mutations. Donor demographics were predominantly white British with a female majority; clonal diversity may be underestimated.

The V and J ends lost 2 bases and 4 bases, in that order; junction bases with no gene match: 5. There are 15 residues in the CDR3. In germline, CDR1 is MGHRA, CDR2 YSYEKL. The method was immunoSEQ multiplex PCR; TCRdb's version includes in-frame clones alone and lacks a portion of them. This table has some 110,000 clones, roughly 90% appearing once. Regarding this clone: The antigen is unknown.

The origin of this receptor is an adult in good health. Here the sequenced sample was peripheral blood, taken on day 0 of AZD1222 vaccination. The chain employs TRBV4-1 and TRBJ1-1; 9 positions agree with TRBD1. The CDR3 spells CASSQQQGAITEAFF. The CDR3 coding sequence is TGCGCCAGCAGCCAACAACAGGGGGCGATCACTGAAGCTTTCTTT.